This is a list of T cell receptor beta chains from one sample in a study of PD-1 blockade in classical Hodgkin lymphoma. Sequencing used immunoSEQ multiplex PCR; TCRdb keeps in-frame clones, though not all of them. Here the sample spans approximately 65,000 clones, about 87% being singletons. The sequenced sample was peripheral blood mononuclear cells (PBMCs), obtained at baseline. The receptors come from a human donor with classical Hodgkin lymphoma. CDR3s include the opening cysteine and the closing phenylalanine or tryptophan. A D gene is named only where the DNA matches it firmly. Size values are once, few and many counts, or a class for expanded clones, and some rows have none.

J | size | D | length | V | CDR3 | DNA
TRBJ2-7 | NA | NA | 15 | TRBV4-2 | CASSVYQGPSYEQYF | TGTGCCAGCAGCGTCTACCAGGGACCCTCCTACGAGCAGTACTTC
TRBJ2-5 | NA | NA | 13 | TRBV5-1 | CASSLIITETQYF | TGCGCCAGCAGCTTGATCATAACAGAGACCCAGTACTTC
TRBJ2-7 | NA | NA | 12 | TRBV10-2 | CASSEGSYEQYF | TGCGCCAGCAGTGAGGGCAGTTACGAGCAGTACTTC
TRBJ2-7 | NA | NA | 12 | TRBV9 | CASSVASGEQYF | TGTGCCAGCAGCGTAGCTTCAGGGGAGCAGTACTTC
TRBJ2-4 | NA | NA | 16 | TRBV10-1 | CASSETGGLSKNIQYF | TGCGCCAGCAGTGAGACAGGGGGACTATCCAAAAACATTCAGTACTTC
TRBJ1-1 | NA | NA | 15 | TRBV6-1 | CASSPPDMGNTEAFF | TGTGCCAGCAGCCCTCCGGATATGGGAAACACTGAAGCTTTCTTT
TRBJ1-1 | NA | NA | 14 | TRBV6-5 | CASRPVGVNTEAFF | TGTGCCAGCAGACCAGTGGGGGTGAACACTGAAGCTTTCTTT
TRBJ1-2 | NA | NA | 13 | TRBV12-5 | CASESGVEYGYTF | TGTGCTAGTGAGTCAGGGGTCGAGTATGGCTACACCTTC
TRBJ2-7 | NA | TRBD2 | 14 | TRBV5-4 | CASSLSGGANEQYF | TGTGCCAGCAGTCTTAGCGGGGGGGCCAACGAGCAGTACTTC
TRBJ2-7 | once | NA | 11 | TRBV10-2 | CASSQRDEQYF | TGCGCCAGCAGCCAGAGGGACGAGCAGTACTTC
TRBJ2-5 | NA | NA | 12 | TRBV6-6 | CATRGVGETQYF | TGTGCAACACGAGGGGTGGGAGAGACCCAGTACTTC
TRBJ1-6 | NA | TRBD1 | 16 | TRBV7-9 | CASSLGQSSYNSPLHF | TGTGCCAGCAGCTTGGGACAGAGCTCCTATAATTCACCCCTCCACTTT
TRBJ2-1 | NA | NA | 16 | TRBV10-3 | CAISALDQSSYNEQFF | TGTGCCATCAGTGCCCTAGACCAGAGCTCCTACAATGAGCAGTTCTTC
TRBJ2-1 | NA | NA | 15 | TRBV6-5 | CASGLGGVTYNEQFF | TGTGCCAGCGGATTAGGCGGGGTTACCTACAATGAGCAGTTCTTC
TRBJ1-5 | NA | NA | 15 | TRBV7-9 | CASSSYGSSNQPQHF | TGTGCCAGCAGCTCGTACGGCTCCAGCAATCAGCCCCAGCATTTT
TRBJ2-1 | few | NA | 14 | TRBV4-3 | CASSRGRSYNEQFF | TGCGCCAGCAGCCGGGGACGTTCCTACAATGAGCAGTTCTTC
TRBJ2-5 | once | NA | 11 | TRBV4-2 | CASSQAGTQYF | TGTGCCAGCAGCCAAGCTGGGACCCAGTACTTC
TRBJ2-5 | NA | TRBD2 | 16 | TRBV28 | CASSSPRLAVQETQYF | TGTGCCAGCAGTTCCCCCCGCCTAGCGGTCCAAGAGACCCAGTACTTC
TRBJ2-7 | NA | NA | 15 | TRBV6-6 | CASSYTYRVPLEQYF | TGTGCCAGCAGTTACACCTACAGGGTTCCCCTCGAGCAGTACTTC
TRBJ2-7 | NA | TRBD2 | 13 | TRBV28 | CAICAGGADEQYF | TGTGCCATTTGCGCCGGGGGGGCGGACGAGCAGTACTTC
TRBJ2-1 | NA | NA | 14 | TRBV6-4 | CASSDSVGSDEQFF | TGTGCCAGCAGTGACTCGGTGGGTTCCGATGAGCAGTTCTTC
TRBJ1-2 | NA | NA | 16 | TRBV11-2 | CASSLAFLEDYYGYTF | TGTGCCAGCAGCTTAGCCTTTCTGGAGGATTACTATGGCTACACCTTC
TRBJ2-5 | NA | TRBD2 | 15 | TRBV13 | CASSPSGAGGETQYF | TGTGCCAGCAGCCCTAGCGGGGCCGGGGGGGAGACCCAGTACTTC
TRBJ1-5 | NA | NA | 14 | TRBV6-4 | CASSGLAERQPQHF | TGTGCCAGCAGTGGGTTGGCAGAGAGACAGCCCCAGCATTTT
TRBJ1-1 | NA | NA | 15 | TRBV4-1 | CASSPEGQADTEAFF | TGCGCCAGCAGCCCCGAGGGGCAGGCGGACACTGAAGCTTTCTTT
TRBJ2-7 | once | NA | 12 | TRBV28 | CASSWGFYEQYF | TGTGCCAGCAGTTGGGGGTTCTACGAGCAGTACTTC
TRBJ1-2 | NA | NA | 14 | TRBV30 | CAWSVGQGSVGYTF | TGTGCCTGGAGTGTGGGGCAGGGATCTGTTGGCTACACCTTC
TRBJ2-1 | NA | TRBD1 | 18 | TRBV18 | CASSPGQGMAGFYNEQFF | TGTGCCAGCTCACCGGGACAGGGAATGGCGGGCTTTTACAATGAGCAGTTCTTC
TRBJ2-7 | NA | TRBD1 | 12 | TRBV7-9 | CASSIGQGEQYF | TGTGCCAGCAGCATCGGACAGGGTGAGCAGTACTTC
TRBJ2-7 | NA | NA | 15 | TRBV5-6 | CASSTVQGTRDEQYF | TGTGCCAGCAGCACCGTTCAGGGGACAAGGGACGAGCAGTACTTC
TRBJ1-2 | medium-sized | NA | 13 | TRBV2 | CASSMTVNYGYTF | TGTGCCAGCAGTATGACAGTTAACTATGGCTACACCTTC
TRBJ1-5 | NA | NA | 16 | TRBV27 | CASRSRFRGLYQPQHF | TGTGCCAGCAGATCGCGGTTCCGGGGGTTATATCAGCCCCAGCATTTT
TRBJ2-1 | NA | NA | 13 | TRBV7-8 | CASSPPVQNEQFF | TGTGCCAGCAGCCCCCCTGTGCAGAATGAGCAGTTCTTC
TRBJ1-2 | NA | NA | 13 | TRBV27 | CASSKQGAYGYTF | TGTGCCAGCAGTAAACAGGGCGCCTATGGCTACACCTTC
TRBJ2-3 | once | TRBD2 | 17 | TRBV10-1 | CASSEGVAGELTDTQYF | TGCGCCAGCAGTGAGGGTGTGGCGGGGGAACTCACAGATACGCAGTATTTT